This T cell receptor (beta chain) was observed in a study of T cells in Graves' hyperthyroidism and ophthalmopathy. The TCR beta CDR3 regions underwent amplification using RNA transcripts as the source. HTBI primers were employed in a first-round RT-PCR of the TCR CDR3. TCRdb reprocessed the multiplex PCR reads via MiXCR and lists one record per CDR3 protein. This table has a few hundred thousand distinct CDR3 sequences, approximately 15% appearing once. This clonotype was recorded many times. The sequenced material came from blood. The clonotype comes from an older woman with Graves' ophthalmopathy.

The CDR3, as DNA: TGTGCCAGCAGCCAAGCCGTCGACAGGGGATCCTACGAGCAGTACTTC. It specifies CASSQAVDRGSYEQYF. The chain joins TRBV4-2 to TRBJ2-7; TRBD1 matches 8 bases. The CDR3 has 16 residues. After removal of 1 base from V and 1 base from J, the junction contained 6 bases not matched to a gene. Germline V lookup: CDR1 LGHNA, CDR2 YNFKEQ.